This T cell receptor (beta chain) appears in the sequencing data of a study of molecular identifiers for immune sequencing clone quantification. Study-level points and caveats: Even with some 990,000 naive cells present, spiked Jurkat TCR RNA from one cell was reportedly detectable. Among effectors, clones above 20 RNA copies held over 99% of molecules; among naive cells, under 1%.

The germline CDR1 and CDR2 sequences are MDHEN and SYDVKM. V was pared by 7 bases and J by 7 bases, with 6 bases of the junction left unmatched. The CDR3 extends over 14 amino acids. This clonotype rates as medium-sized. Its antigen is as yet unknown. Preparation methods for the bulk TCR libraries were those previously described, with listed TCR primers. In TCRdb, the PCR reads were re-called with MiXCR into one record per CDR3 protein. The sample includes several thousand distinct CDR3 sequences, 33% of them seen just once. Naive CD8 T cells were FACS-sorted by CD8+CD4-CCR7+CD45RA+ markers. Sequenced input: naive CD8+ T cells from blood, with Jurkat cell RNA spiked in. Indicated subset: FACS-sorted CD8+CD4-CCR7+CD45RA+ naive T cells. This clonotype was obtained from a human donor in good health. Some libraries in this study had Jurkat cell RNA spiked in. The rearrangement links TRBV28 to TRBJ1-5; 11 bases map to TRBD1. CDR3 sequence reads: CASIGGTGGQPQHF. CDR3 sequence (DNA): TGTGCCAGCATAGGTGGGACAGGGGGACAGCCCCAGCATTTT.